These 7 T cell receptor beta chains originate from one sample sequenced in a study of shared clonotypes between healthy human individuals. The method was immunoSEQ multiplex PCR; TCRdb's version includes in-frame clones alone and lacks a portion of them. Of about 1.5 million clones in the sample, around 98% are singletons; the top ten hold about 0.42%. The specimen was naive CD4+ T cells sorted from blood. Subset of the sample: CD45RA+ positively selected. These receptor sequences come from a young man in good health.

The chain's CDR3 is CASSLAPASSEPQHF. The CDR3 DNA follows: TGTGCCAGCAGCTTGGCCCCGGCCAGCTCGGAGCCCCAGCATTTT. The chain employs TRBV5-5 and TRBJ1-5; D ambiguous. This CDR3 comprises 15 residues. Germline-derived CDR1 and CDR2 are SGHKS and YYEKEE (reference sequence). V lost 0 bases and J lost 8, with 15 bases in between.

The sample holds one count of this clone. The chain uses TRBV27 and TRBJ2-7; 8 bases align to TRBD1. This CDR3 is built from 15 residues. Germline V gene data show CDR1 as MNHEY and CDR2 as SMNVEV (reference sequence). V lost 4 bases to trimming and J lost 0 bases; unmatched junction nucleotides: 5. The DNA for the CDR3 is TGTGCCAGCAGTTCTCGGACAGGGCCCTCCTACGAGCAGTACTTC. It translates to CASSSRTGPSYEQYF.

Comment on this clone: The identical CDR3 is also encoded by other nucleotide sequences in the sample. This chain links TRBV5-1 with TRBJ1-4; D not resolved. This CDR3 region has 14 residues. The germline gives CDR1 SGHRS, CDR2 YFSETQ. V lost 3 bases, J lost 2 bases, and 8 bases lay in between. CDR3 loop: CASSSGGTNEKLFF. CDR3 in DNA: TGCGCCAGCAGCTCGGGAGGGACTAATGAAAAACTGTTTTTT.

The CDR3 loop is CASSLDQGYEQYF. CDR3 sequence (DNA): TGTGCCAGCAGCCTAGACCAGGGATACGAGCAGTACTTC. The V call is TRBV7-6, the J call TRBJ2-7; perhaps TRBD1 as D (5 bases). CDR3 length: 13 amino acids. The germline V and J ends were trimmed by 5 bases and 4 bases, with 12 bases remaining between them. Germline V lookup: CDR1 SGHVS, CDR2 FNYEAQ. Full variable domain (missing parts from reference TRBV7-6 and TRBJ2-7): GAGVSQSPRYKVTKRGQDVALRCDPISGHVSLYWYRQALGQGPEFLTYFNYEAQQDKSGLPNDRFSAERPEGSISTLTIQRTEQRDSAMYRCASSLDQGYEQYFGPGTRLTVT.

The rearrangement links TRBV6-5 to TRBJ2-2; no clear D gene. V was shortened by 0 bases and J by 2 bases, with 10 bases between the two germline ends. Germline loops: CDR1 MNHEY, CDR2 SVGAGI. The CDR3 runs to 16 residues. The CDR3 bases are TGTGCCAGCAGTTACTCGAACATACCTAACACCGGGGAGCTGTTTTTT. It specifies CASSYSNIPNTGELFF.

This sequence joins TRBV9 and TRBJ1-1; 7 bases agree with TRBD1. V lost 3 bases, J lost 4 bases, and 6 bases stayed unmatched. The CDR3 contains 14 residues. Germline lookup yields CDR1 SGDLS and CDR2 YYNGEE. This CDR3 reads CASSGGGAGTEAFF. DNA of the CDR3: TGTGCCAGCAGCGGAGGGGGCGCGGGCACTGAAGCTTTCTTT.

DNA of the CDR3: TGTGCCAGCAGCGTCCCTCGTTTTTTTGAGCAGTTCTTC. Protein: CASSVPRFFEQFF. V and J are TRBV9 and TRBJ2-1; D gene unclear. Germline CDR1 SGDLS, CDR2 YYNGEE. Trimming cost V 2 bases and J 9 bases, with 12 bases left between them. There are 13 residues in the CDR3.